The clone carrying this T cell receptor beta chain showed up many times. The data were obtained in a study of T cells in Graves' hyperthyroidism and ophthalmopathy. The CDR3 contains 14 residues. V shed 4 bases and J shed 3 bases, with 10 bases lying between them. Germline assignment: CDR1 SGHTA and CDR2 FQGNSA. RNA transcripts gave rise to amplified TCR beta CDR3 regions. The study used the HTBI primer set for a first-round RT-PCR of the TCR CDR3. Each CDR3 protein gets one entry after TCRdb re-called the multiplex PCR reads with MiXCR. Of hundreds of thousands of distinct CDR3 sequences in the sample, around 46% were seen once.

This TCR was sampled from a woman between 18 and 29 years old with Graves' hyperthyroidism. The J gene is TRBJ1-5, the V gene TRBV7-2; D call uncertain. Sample: peripheral blood or thyroid tissue (not recorded which). The CDR3 region has the DNA TGTGCCAGCAGCTCCGAAGGGTACAATCAGCCCCAGCATTTT. Translation gives CASSSEGYNQPQHF.